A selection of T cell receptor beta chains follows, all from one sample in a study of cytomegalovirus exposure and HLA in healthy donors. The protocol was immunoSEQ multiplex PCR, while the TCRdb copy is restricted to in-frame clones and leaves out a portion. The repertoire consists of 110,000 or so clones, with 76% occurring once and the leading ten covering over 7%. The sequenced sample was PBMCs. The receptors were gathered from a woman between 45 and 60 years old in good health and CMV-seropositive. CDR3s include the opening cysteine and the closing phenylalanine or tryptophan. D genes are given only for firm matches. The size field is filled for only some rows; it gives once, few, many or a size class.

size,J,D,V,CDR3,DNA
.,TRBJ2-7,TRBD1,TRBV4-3,CASSLELTGAYEQYF,TGCGCCAGCAGCCTTGAGCTGACAGGGGCCTACGAGCAGTACTTC
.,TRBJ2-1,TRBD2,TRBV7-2,CASSQLAGASNEQFF,TGTGCCAGCAGCCAACTAGCGGGGGCAAGCAATGAGCAGTTCTTC
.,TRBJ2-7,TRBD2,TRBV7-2,CASSLGLAGEQYF,TGTGCCAGCAGCTTAGGACTAGCCGGCGAGCAGTACTTC
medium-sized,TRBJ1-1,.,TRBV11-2,CASSLGTAATEAFF,TGTGCCAGCAGCTTAGGGACAGCTGCCACTGAAGCTTTCTTT
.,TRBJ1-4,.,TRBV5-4,CASSSPGSQGEKLFF,TGTGCCAGCAGCTCTCCCGGGTCCCAAGGTGAAAAACTGTTTTTT
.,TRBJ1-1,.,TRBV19,CASSNGGNTEAFF,TGTGCCAGTAGTAATGGCGGGAACACTGAAGCTTTCTTT
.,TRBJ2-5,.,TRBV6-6,CASSSPQGGETQYF,TGTGCCAGCAGTTCCCCACAGGGGGGGGAGACCCAGTACTTC
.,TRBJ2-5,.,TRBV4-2,CASSRQTQETQYF,TGTGCCAGCAGTCGACAGACCCAAGAGACCCAGTACTTC
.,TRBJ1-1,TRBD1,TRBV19,CASTRTGATEAFF,TGTGCCAGCACTCGGACAGGGGCCACTGAAGCTTTCTTT
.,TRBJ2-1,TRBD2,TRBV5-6,CASTGGSWDNEQFF,TGTGCCAGTACTGGCGGGAGTTGGGACAATGAGCAGTTCTTC
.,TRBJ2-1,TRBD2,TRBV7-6,CASSWGLIYNEQFF,TGTGCCAGCAGCTGGGGACTAATATACAATGAGCAGTTCTTC
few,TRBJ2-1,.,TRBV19,CASTSDSSYNEQFF,TGTGCCAGTACCTCGGACAGTTCCTACAATGAGCAGTTCTTC
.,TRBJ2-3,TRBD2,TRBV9,CASSVALTGGRRTDTQYF,TGTGCCAGCAGCGTAGCTCTTACCGGCGGGAGACGTACAGATACGCAGTATTTT
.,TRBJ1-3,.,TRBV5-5,CASSLDSLPGNTIYF,TGTGCCAGCAGCTTGGACAGCCTACCGGGAAACACCATATATTTT
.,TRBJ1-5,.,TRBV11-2,CASSLDRDKPQHF,TGTGCCAGCAGCTTAGATAGAGATAAGCCCCAGCATTTT
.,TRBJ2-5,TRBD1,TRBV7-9,CASSLPMTGQETQYF,TGTGCCAGCAGCTTACCTATGACAGGGCAAGAGACCCAGTACTTC
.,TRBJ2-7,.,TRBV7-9,CSSSFSFDGPGSYEQYF,TGTTCCAGCAGCTTTTCCTTCGACGGTCCGGGCTCCTACGAGCAGTACTTC
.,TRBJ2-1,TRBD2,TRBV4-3,CASSQGLSGRAGNEQFF,TGCGCCAGCAGCCAGGGTCTTAGCGGGAGGGCGGGGAATGAGCAGTTCTTC
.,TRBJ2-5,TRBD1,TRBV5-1,CASTTGERGETQYF,TGCGCCAGCACTACAGGGGAGAGAGGAGAGACCCAGTACTTC
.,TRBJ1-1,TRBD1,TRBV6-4,CASSADRGNTEAFF,TGTGCCAGCAGCGCCGACAGGGGGAACACTGAAGCTTTCTTT
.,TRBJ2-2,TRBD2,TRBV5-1,CASSLVAGGELFF,TGCGCCAGCAGCTTGGTAGCGGGGGGGGAGCTGTTTTTT
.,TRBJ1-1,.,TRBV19,CASTGGIAVTEAFF,TGTGCCAGTACGGGGGGCATCGCGGTCACTGAAGCTTTCTTT
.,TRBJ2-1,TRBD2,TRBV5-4,CASSWTSGYYNEQFF,TGTGCCAGCAGCTGGACTAGCGGATACTACAATGAGCAGTTCTTC
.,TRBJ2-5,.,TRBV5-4,CASSLQVQETQYF,TGTGCCAGCAGCTTACAGGTACAAGAGACCCAGTACTTC
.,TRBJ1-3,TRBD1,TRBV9,CASSVGGQRSIRDTIYF,TGTGCCAGCAGCGTAGGGGGACAGAGGTCGATAAGGGACACCATATATTTT
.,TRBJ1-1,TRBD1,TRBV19,CASSDGQGMNTEAFF,TGTGCCAGTAGTGATGGACAGGGCATGAACACTGAAGCTTTCTTT
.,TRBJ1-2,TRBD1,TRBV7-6,CASSYLLDRVEGYTF,TGTGCCAGCAGCTACTTGCTGGACAGGGTTGAAGGCTACACCTTC
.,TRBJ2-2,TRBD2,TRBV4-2,CASRPGTSGVWGTGELFF,TGTGCCAGCAGACCCGGGACTAGCGGGGTCTGGGGCACCGGGGAGCTGTTTTTT
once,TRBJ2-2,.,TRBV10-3,CATGGTGELFF,TGTGCCACCGGCGGCACCGGGGAGCTGTTTTTT
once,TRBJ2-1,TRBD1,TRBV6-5,CASSSGTEKSNEQFF,TGTGCCAGCAGTTCCGGGACAGAAAAAAGTAATGAGCAGTTCTTC
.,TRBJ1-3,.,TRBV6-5,CASSLTGGSGNTIYF,TGTGCCAGCAGCTTGACAGGCGGCTCTGGAAACACCATATATTTT
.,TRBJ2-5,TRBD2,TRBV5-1,CASSLAVTSGYQETQYF,TGCGCCAGCAGCTTGGCAGTGACTAGCGGGTACCAAGAGACCCAGTACTTC
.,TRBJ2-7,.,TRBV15,CATSRGAGQGYEQYF,TGTGCCACCAGCAGAGGGGCCGGGCAGGGTTACGAGCAGTACTTC
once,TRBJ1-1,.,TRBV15,CATSRDDGKEGEAFF,TGTGCCACCAGCAGAGATGACGGGAAAGAAGGGGAAGCTTTCTTT
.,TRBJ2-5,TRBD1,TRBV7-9,CASSFGQGLGSQYF,TGTGCCAGCAGCTTTGGACAGGGGTTGGGGTCCCAGTACTTC